This T cell receptor beta chain was captured by sequencing in a study of Ad26.COV2.S vaccination and SARS-CoV-2 variants. Background on the study: Participants got Ad26.COV2.S intramuscularly, once or twice 56 days apart.

Sequencing was performed with immunoSEQ multiplex PCR; in TCRdb, only in-frame clones are kept and a portion is missing. The repertoire holds roughly 410,000 clones, with 83% as singletons. As for treatment: some 20 received Ad26.COV2.S at low or high dose, single or two shots; roughly five received placebo; per-sample allocation not given. Sampling happened 63 days after the first vaccine or placebo injection. This adult donor, from Boston, was 18-55 years old. This clone occurred a few times. The antigen remains unidentified. Germline V gene lookup returns CDR1 MNHNY and CDR2 SVGAGI (reference sequence). J was trimmed by 1 base and V by 2 bases; bases with no gene match: 7. The CDR3 is 16 amino acids. Findings of the study overall: Similar non-spike TCR breadth was observed in recipients of vaccine and of placebo. Placebo recipients showed lower spike-specific TCR breadth than vaccinees.

The chain links TRBV6-6 to TRBJ1-2, with 7 bases fitting TRBD1. This TCR came from a person between 18 and 59 years old who received the Ad26.COV2.S COVID-19 vaccine or a placebo. Material: peripheral blood, obtained in a trial of Ad26.COV2.S vaccine versus placebo. Written as DNA, the CDR3 is TGTGCCAGCAGTTACGACGGTAACAGGGGTAACTATGGCTACACCTTC. It translates to CASSYDGNRGNYGYTF.